This TCR beta chain was profiled in a study of cytomegalovirus exposure and HLA in healthy donors. The protocol was immunoSEQ multiplex PCR, while the TCRdb copy is restricted to in-frame clones and leaves out a portion. The table includes 150,000 or so clones, nearly 90% detected once. V shed 0 bases and J shed 8 bases, with 8 bases lying between them. CDR3 size: 13 residues. Per the germline V gene, CDR1 is MNHNY and CDR2 is SVGAGI (reference sequence). This clonotype originated in a woman aged 18 to 35 in good health and CMV-seropositive. The sequenced material came from PBMCs. The chain joins TRBV6-6 to TRBJ1-5, with D unclear. The CDR3 nucleotides read TGTGCCAGCAGTTACTCGAGCGGGAAGCCCCAGCATTTT. Translation gives CASSYSSGKPQHF.